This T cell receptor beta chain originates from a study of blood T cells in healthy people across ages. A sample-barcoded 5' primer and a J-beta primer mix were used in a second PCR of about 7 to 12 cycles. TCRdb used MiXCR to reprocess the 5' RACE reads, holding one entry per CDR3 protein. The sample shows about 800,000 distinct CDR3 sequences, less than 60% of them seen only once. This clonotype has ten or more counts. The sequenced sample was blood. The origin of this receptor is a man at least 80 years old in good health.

The chain's CDR3 is CASSGSQREYGNEQFF. CDR3 nucleotides: TGTGCCAGCAGCGGGTCCCAGCGGGAGTACGGCAATGAGCAGTTCTTC. The chain uses TRBV7-2 and TRBJ2-1, with TRBD2 matching over 8 bases. Germline V gives CDR1 SGHTA, CDR2 FQGNSA. There are 16 residues in the CDR3. J gave up 6 bases and V 5 bases, and 12 bases lay outside the gene matches.